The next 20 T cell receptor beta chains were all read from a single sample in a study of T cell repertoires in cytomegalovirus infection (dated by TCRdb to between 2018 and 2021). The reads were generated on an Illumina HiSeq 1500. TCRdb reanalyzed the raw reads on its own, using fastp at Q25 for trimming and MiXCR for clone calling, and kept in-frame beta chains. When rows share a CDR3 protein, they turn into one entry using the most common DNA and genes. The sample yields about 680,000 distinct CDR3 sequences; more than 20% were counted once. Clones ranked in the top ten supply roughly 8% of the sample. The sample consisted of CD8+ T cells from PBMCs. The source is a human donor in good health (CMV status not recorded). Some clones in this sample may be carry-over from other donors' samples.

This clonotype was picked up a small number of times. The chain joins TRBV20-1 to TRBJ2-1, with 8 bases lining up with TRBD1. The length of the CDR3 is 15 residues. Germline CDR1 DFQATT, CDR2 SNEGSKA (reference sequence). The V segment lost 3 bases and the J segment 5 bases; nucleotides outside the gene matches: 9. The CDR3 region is CSASPIGTGDNEQFF. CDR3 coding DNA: TGCAGTGCTAGCCCCATCGGGACAGGTGACAATGAGCAGTTCTTC.

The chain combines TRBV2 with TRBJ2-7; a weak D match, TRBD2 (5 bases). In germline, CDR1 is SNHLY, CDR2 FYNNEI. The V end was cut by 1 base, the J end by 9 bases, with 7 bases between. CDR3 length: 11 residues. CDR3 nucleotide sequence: TGTGCCAGCAGTGAAGGGGGAGTGCAGTACTTC. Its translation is CASSEGGVQYF.

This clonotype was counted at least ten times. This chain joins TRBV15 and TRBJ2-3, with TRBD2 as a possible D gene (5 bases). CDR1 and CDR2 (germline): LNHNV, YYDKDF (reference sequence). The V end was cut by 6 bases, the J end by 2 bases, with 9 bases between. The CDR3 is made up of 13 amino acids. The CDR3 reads CATRVDFTDTQYF. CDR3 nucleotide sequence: TGTGCCACCAGGGTGGACTTCACAGATACGCAGTATTTT.

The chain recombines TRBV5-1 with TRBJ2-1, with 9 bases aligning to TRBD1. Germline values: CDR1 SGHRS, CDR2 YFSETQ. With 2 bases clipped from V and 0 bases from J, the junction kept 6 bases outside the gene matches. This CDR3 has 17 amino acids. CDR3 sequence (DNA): TGCGCCAGCAGCTTCCCAGGACAGGGGAGCTCCTACAATGAGCAGTTCTTC. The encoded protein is CASSFPGQGSSYNEQFF.

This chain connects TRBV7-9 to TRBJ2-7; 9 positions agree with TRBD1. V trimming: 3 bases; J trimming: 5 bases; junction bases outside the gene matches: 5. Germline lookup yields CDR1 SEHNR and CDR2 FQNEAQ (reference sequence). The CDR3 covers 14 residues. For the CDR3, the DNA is TGTGCCAGCAGCTTCGACAGGGGGAATAACGAGCAGTACGTC. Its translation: CASSFDRGNNEQYV.

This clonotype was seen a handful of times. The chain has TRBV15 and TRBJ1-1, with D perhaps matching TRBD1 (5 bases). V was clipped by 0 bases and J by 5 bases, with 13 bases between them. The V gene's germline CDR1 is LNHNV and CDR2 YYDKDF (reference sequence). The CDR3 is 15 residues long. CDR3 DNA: TGTGCCACCAGCAGAGATCTGGGTAGGGGAACTGAAGCTTTCTTT. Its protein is CATSRDLGRGTEAFF. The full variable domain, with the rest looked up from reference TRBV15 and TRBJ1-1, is DAMVIQNPRYQVTQFGKPVTLSCSQTLNHNVMYWYQQKSSQAPKLLFHYYDKDFNNEADTPDNFQSRRPNTSFCFLDIRSPGLGDTAMYLCATSRDLGRGTEAFFGQGTRLTVV.

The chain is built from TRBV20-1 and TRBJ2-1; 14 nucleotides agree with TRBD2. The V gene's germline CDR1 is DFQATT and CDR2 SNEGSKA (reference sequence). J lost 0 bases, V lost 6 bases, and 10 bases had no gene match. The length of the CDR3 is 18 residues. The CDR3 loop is CSAVGLAGARSSYNEQFF. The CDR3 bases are TGCAGTGCCGTGGGACTAGCGGGGGCCCGGAGCTCCTACAATGAGCAGTTCTTC.

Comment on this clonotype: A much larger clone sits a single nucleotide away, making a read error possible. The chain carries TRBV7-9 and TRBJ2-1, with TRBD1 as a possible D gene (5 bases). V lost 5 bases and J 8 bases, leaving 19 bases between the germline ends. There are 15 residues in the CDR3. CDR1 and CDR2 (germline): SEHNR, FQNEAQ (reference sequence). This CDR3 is CASSLPQGRIDEQFF. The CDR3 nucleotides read TGTGCCAGCAGCCTTCCGCAGGGTAGGATCGATGAGCAGTTCTTC.

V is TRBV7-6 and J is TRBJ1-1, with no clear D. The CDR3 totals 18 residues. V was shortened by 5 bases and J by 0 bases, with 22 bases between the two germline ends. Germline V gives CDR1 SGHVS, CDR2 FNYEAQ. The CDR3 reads CASSVRAEGPYMNTEAFF. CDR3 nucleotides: TGTGCCAGCAGCGTCCGGGCCGAAGGACCCTATATGAACACTGAAGCTTTCTTT.

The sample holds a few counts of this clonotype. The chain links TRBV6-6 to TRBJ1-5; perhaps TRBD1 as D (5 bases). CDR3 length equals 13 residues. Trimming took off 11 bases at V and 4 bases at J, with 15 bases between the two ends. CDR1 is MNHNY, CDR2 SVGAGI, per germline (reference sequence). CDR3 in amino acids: CAHRSQGNQPQHF. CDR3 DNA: TGTGCCCACCGATCCCAGGGTAATCAGCCCCAGCATTTT.

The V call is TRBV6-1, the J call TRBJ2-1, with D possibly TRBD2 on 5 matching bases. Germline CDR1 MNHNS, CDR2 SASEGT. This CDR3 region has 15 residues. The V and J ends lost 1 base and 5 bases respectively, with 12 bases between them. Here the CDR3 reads CASSEGSWENNEQFF. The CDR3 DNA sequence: TGTGCCAGCAGTGAAGGAAGCTGGGAGAACAATGAGCAGTTCTTC.

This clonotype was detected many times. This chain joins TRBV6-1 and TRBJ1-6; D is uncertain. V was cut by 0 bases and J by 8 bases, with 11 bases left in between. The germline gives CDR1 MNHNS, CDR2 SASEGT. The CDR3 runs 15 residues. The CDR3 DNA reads TGTGCCAGCAGTGAAGCGTCGCAGGCCTATTCACCCCTCCACTTT. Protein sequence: CASSEASQAYSPLHF.

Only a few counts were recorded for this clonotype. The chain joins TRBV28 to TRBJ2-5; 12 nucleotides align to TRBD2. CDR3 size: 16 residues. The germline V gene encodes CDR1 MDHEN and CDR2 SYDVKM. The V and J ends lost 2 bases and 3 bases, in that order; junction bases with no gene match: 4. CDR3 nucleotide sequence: TGTGCCAGCAGTTTAAGGCTAGCGGGGGGGAAAGAGACCCAGTACTTC. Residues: CASSLRLAGGKETQYF.

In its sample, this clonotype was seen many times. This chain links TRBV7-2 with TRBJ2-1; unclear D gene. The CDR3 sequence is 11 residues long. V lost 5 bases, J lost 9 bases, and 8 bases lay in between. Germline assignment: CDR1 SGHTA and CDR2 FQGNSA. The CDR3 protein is CASSQTLEQFF. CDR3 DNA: TGTGCCAGCAGCCAGACCCTTGAGCAGTTCTTC.

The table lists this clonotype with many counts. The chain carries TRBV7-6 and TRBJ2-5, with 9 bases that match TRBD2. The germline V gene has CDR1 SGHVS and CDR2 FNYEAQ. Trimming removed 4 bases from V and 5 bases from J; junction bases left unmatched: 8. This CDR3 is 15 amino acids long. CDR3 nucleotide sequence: TGTGCCAGCAGCTATAGCGGGGGCTGGGAGGAGACCCAGTACTTC. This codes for CASSYSGGWEETQYF.

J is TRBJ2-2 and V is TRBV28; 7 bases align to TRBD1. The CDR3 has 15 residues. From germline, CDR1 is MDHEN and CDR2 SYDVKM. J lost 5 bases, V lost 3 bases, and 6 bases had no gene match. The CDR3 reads CASSLVGTATGELFF. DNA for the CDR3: TGTGCCAGCAGTTTGGTCGGGACAGCGACCGGGGAGCTGTTTTTT.

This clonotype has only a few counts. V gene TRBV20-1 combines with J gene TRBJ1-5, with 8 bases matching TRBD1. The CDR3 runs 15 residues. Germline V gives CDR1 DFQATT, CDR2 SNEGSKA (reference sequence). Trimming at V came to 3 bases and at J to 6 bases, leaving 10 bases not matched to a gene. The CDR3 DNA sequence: TGCAGTGCTAGGCAGGACAGGGAGAGGGGTCAGCCCCAGCATTTT. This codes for CSARQDRERGQPQHF.

CDR3 amino acids: CSAITGTADTQYF. CDR3 nucleotide sequence: TGCAGTGCTATTACCGGGACAGCCGATACGCAGTATTTT. V is TRBV20-1 and J is TRBJ2-3, with TRBD1 identical over 7 bases. In germline, CDR1 is DFQATT, CDR2 SNEGSKA (reference sequence). The CDR3 is 13 amino acids. V shed 4 bases, J shed 6 bases, and the junction held 7 bases outside the gene matches.

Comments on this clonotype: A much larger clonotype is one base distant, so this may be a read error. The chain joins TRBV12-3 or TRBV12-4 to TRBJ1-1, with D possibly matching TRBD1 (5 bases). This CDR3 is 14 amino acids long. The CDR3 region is CANSHARVGTEAFF. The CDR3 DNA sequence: TGTGCCAACAGTCACGCCAGGGTCGGCACTGAAGCTTTCTTT.

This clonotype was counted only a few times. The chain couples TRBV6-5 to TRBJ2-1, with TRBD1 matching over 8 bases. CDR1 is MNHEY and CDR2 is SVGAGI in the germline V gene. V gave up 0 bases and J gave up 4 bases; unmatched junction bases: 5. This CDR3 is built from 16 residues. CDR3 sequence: CASSYSTGASYNEQFF. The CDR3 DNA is TGTGCCAGCAGTTACTCGACAGGGGCAAGTTACAATGAGCAGTTCTTC.